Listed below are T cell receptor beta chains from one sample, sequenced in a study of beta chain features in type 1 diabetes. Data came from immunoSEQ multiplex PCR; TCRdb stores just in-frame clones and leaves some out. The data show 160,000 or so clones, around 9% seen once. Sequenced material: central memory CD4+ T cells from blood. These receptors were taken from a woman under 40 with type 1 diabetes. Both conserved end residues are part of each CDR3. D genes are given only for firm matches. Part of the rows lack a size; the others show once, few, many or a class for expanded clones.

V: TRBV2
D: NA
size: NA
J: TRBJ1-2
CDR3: CASNTGQGGGYTF
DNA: TGTGCCAGCAATACCGGACAAGGTGGAGGCTACACCTTC

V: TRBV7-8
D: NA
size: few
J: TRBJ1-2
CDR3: CASSLIRQGGNGYTF
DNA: TGTGCCAGCAGCTTAATAAGGCAGGGAGGGAATGGCTACACCTTC

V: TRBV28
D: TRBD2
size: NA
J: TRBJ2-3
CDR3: CASTGGSTDTQYF
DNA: TGTGCCAGCACGGGGGGTAGCACAGATACGCAGTATTTT

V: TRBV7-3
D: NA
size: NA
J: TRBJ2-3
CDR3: CASSLRESDTQYF
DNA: TGTGCCAGCAGCTTAAGGGAGTCAGATACGCAGTATTTT

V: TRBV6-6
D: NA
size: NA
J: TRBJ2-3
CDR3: CASTLTDTQYF
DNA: TGTGCCAGCACCCTCACAGATACGCAGTATTTT

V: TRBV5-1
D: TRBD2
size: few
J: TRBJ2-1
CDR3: CASSPGPAGEVWEQFF
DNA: TGCGCCAGCAGCCCCGGACCAGCGGGAGAAGTTTGGGAGCAGTTCTTC

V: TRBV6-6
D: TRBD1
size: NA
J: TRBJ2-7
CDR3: CAGAVGQGRSYEQYF
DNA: TGTGCCGGCGCCGTGGGACAGGGGCGATCCTACGAGCAGTACTTC

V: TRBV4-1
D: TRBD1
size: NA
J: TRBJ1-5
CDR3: CASSQDNRGNSNQPQHF
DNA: TGCGCCAGCAGCCAAGATAACAGGGGCAATAGCAATCAGCCCCAGCATTTT

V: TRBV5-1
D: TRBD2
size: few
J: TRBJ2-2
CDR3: CASSLALAGPGELFF
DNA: TGCGCCAGCAGCTTGGCCCTAGCGGGACCCGGGGAGCTGTTTTTT

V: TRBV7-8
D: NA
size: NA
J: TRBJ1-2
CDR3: CASSLRDTYGYTF
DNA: TGTGCCAGCAGCTTAAGAGATACCTATGGCTACACCTTC

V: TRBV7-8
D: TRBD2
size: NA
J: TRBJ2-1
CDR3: CASSLGPYQLAGGRENEQFF
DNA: TGTGCCAGCAGCTTAGGCCCATATCAACTAGCGGGAGGGCGAGAGAATGAGCAGTTCTTC

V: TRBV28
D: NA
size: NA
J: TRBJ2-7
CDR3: CASELTGSIHEQYF
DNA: TGTGCCAGCGAACTTACAGGGTCCATCCACGAGCAGTACTTC

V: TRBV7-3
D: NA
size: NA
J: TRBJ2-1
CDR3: CASSLTAIAYNEQFF
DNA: TGTGCCAGCAGCTTAACAGCCATTGCCTACAATGAGCAGTTCTTC

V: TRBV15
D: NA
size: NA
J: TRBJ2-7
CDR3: CATSRDLSYEQYF
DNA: TGTGCCACCAGCAGAGATCTCTCCTACGAGCAGTACTTC

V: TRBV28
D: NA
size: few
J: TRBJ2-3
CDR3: CATGQGGSLSTDTQYF
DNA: TGTGCCACCGGACAGGGCGGGAGCCTTAGCACAGATACGCAGTATTTT

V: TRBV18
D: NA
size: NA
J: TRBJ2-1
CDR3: CASSPSYSRANEQFF
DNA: TGTGCCAGCTCCCCTAGCTACTCCCGCGCCAATGAGCAGTTCTTC

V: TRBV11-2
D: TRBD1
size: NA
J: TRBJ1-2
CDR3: CASTPGTGVGYTF
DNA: TGTGCCAGCACCCCTGGGACAGGGGTAGGCTACACCTTC

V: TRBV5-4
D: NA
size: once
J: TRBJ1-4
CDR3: CASSSTTGPVEKLFF
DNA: TGTGCCAGCAGCTCAACGACAGGACCCGTCGAAAAACTGTTTTTT

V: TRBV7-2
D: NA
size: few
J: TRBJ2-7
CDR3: CASSLVVSEFSYEQYF
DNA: TGTGCCAGCAGCTTAGTTGTGTCAGAATTCTCCTACGAGCAGTACTTC

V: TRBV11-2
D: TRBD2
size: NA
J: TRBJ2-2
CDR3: CASSLREGTRGTGELFF
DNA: TGTGCCAGCAGCTTACGGGAGGGGACTAGGGGCACCGGGGAGCTGTTTTTT